Following are 12 T cell receptor beta chains from one sample sequenced in a study of T cell repertoires in cytomegalovirus infection. TCRdb re-called the reads through MiXCR, storing one row per CDR3 protein. The data hold under 250,000 distinct CDR3 sequences, with 6% to 8% observed a single time. Specimen: PBMCs. These receptors originate from a human donor in good health (CMV status not recorded). Some clones in this sample may be carry-over from other donors' samples.

The sample holds many counts of this clonotype. DNA of the CDR3: TGTGCCAGCAGCTTAGTGTTCGACTATAATTCACCCCTCCACTTT. Protein product: CASSLVFDYNSPLHF. The chain joins TRBV7-2 to TRBJ1-6; D is undetermined. CDR3 length: 15 residues. Germline V gives CDR1 SGHTA, CDR2 FQGNSA. Trimming removed 1 base from V and 3 bases from J, with 7 bases in between.

This clonotype was seen many times. The genes are TRBV27 and TRBJ2-3, with D possibly being TRBD1 (6 bases). This CDR3 comprises 13 residues. With 6 bases removed from V and 6 bases from J, the gap between germline ends came to 13 bases. Germline CDR1 is MNHEY and CDR2 is SMNVEV (reference sequence). CDR3 DNA sequence: TGTGCCAGCAGCTACAGGGTGATGGATACGCAGTATTTT. The encoded protein is CASSYRVMDTQYF.

This clonotype was counted ten times or more. This chain joins TRBV11-3 and TRBJ1-5; D may be TRBD1 (5 bases). V gave up 3 bases and J gave up 2 bases, with 17 bases separating them. The length of the CDR3 is 17 residues. Germline V CDR1 and CDR2: SGHNT, YENEEA. CDR3 coding DNA: TGTGCCAGCAGCTTCCCCAATGGGGGGAGAGGCAATCAGCCCCAGCATTTT. It encodes CASSFPNGGRGNQPQHF.

This clonotype was picked up many times. The chain recombines TRBV4-3 with TRBJ1-2; no definite D call. V lost 3 bases to trimming and J lost 2 bases, with 16 bases between them. CDR3 size: 16 residues. Germline V gene lookup returns CDR1 LGHNA and CDR2 YSLEER. The CDR3 sequence is CASSHIGGLGNYGYTF. CDR3 in DNA: TGCGCCAGCAGCCATATAGGAGGGCTAGGGAACTATGGCTACACCTTC.

CDR3 sequence: CASSEERVTNEKLFF. CDR3 coding DNA: TGTGCCAGCAGTGAAGAAAGGGTGACTAATGAAAAACTGTTTTTT. The chain joins TRBV6-1 to TRBJ1-4; D is uncertain. Trimming took off 1 base at V and 2 bases at J, with 8 bases between the two ends. CDR3 length equals 15 residues. The V gene's germline CDR1 is MNHNS and CDR2 SASEGT.

The J gene is TRBJ2-2, the V gene TRBV28, with 13 nucleotides matching TRBD2. Per the germline V gene, CDR1 is MDHEN and CDR2 is SYDVKM. The CDR3 covers 17 residues. V lost 8 bases to trimming and J lost 8 bases; unmatched junction nucleotides: 14. The CDR3, as DNA: TGTGCCAGCGGGATACTGGGACTAGCGGGGACGAGGGGGGAGCTGTTTTTT. This encodes CASGILGLAGTRGELFF.

This clonotype was recorded many times. As DNA, the CDR3 is TGTGCCAGCAGCTTAGTGATCTGGGACACTGAAGCTTTCTTT. This sequence encodes CASSLVIWDTEAFF. The genes are TRBV7-2 and TRBJ1-1; no firm D call. The germline gives CDR1 SGHTA, CDR2 FQGNSA. There are 14 residues in the CDR3. With 1 base removed from V and 3 bases from J, the gap between germline ends came to 9 bases.

This clonotype was seen at least ten times. The gene calls are TRBV19 and TRBJ1-5; D uncertain. Deletions cut 7 bases from V and 0 bases from J, with 16 bases between. The CDR3 contains 16 residues. Per the germline V gene, CDR1 is LNHDA and CDR2 is SQIVND (reference sequence). CDR3 sequence reads: CASIRSFGLSNQPQHF. CDR3 sequence (DNA): TGTGCCAGTATCAGATCCTTCGGACTTAGCAATCAGCCCCAGCATTTT.

This clonotype was seen repeatedly, ten times or more. V and J are TRBV28 and TRBJ1-1; D is perhaps TRBD1 (5 bases). CDR3 length: 15 residues. Looked up from germline, CDR1 is MDHEN and CDR2 is SYDVKM. V was shortened by 7 bases and J by 0 bases, with 15 bases between the two germline ends. For the CDR3, the DNA is TGTGCCAGCAATCCTCTGGGACCGATGAACACTGAAGCTTTCTTT. Translation gives CASNPLGPMNTEAFF.

CDR3 nucleotides: TGCAGTGCTAGAGGGACAGGGGGAACCTACGAGCAGTACTTC. Translated: CSARGTGGTYEQYF. The chain links TRBV20-1 to TRBJ2-7; the match to TRBD1 covers 10 bases. The CDR3 is made up of 14 amino acids. The junction had 2 bases not matched to a gene; V was cut back by 1 base and J by 2 bases. Germline CDR1 and CDR2: DFQATT and SNEGSKA (reference sequence).

This clonotype was observed many times. This chain joins TRBV11-2 and TRBJ1-1, with D perhaps matching TRBD1 (5 bases). Trimming took 5 bases from V and 3 from J, leaving 19 bases between them. This CDR3 is 16 amino acids long. Germline CDR1 reads SGHAT; CDR2 reads FQNNGV. The CDR3 protein is CASSAGGEGRDTEAFF. The CDR3 nucleotides are TGTGCCAGCAGCGCCGGAGGGGAAGGGAGGGACACTGAAGCTTTCTTT.

The chain is built from TRBV13 and TRBJ1-2; D not resolved. The CDR3 is 14 residues long. V lost 0 bases and J lost 4, with 9 bases in between. CDR1 PRHDT and CDR2 FYEKMQ come from the germline V gene (reference sequence). Here the CDR3 DNA reads TGTGCCAGCAGCTTAGGACCCAGTGGCTATGGCTACACCTTC. This codes for CASSLGPSGYGYTF.